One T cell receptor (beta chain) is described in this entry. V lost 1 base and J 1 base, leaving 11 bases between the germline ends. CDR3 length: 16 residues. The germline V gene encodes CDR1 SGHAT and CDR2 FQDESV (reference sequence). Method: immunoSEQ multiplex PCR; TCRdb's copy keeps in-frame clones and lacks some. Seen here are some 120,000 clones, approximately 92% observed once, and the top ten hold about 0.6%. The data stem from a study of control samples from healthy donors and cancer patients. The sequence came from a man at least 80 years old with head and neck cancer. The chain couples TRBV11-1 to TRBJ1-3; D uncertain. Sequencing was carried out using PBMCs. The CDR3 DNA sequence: TGTGCCAGCAGCTTAGACGGTGCCAGATCTGGAAACACCATATATTTT. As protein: CASSLDGARSGNTIYF.